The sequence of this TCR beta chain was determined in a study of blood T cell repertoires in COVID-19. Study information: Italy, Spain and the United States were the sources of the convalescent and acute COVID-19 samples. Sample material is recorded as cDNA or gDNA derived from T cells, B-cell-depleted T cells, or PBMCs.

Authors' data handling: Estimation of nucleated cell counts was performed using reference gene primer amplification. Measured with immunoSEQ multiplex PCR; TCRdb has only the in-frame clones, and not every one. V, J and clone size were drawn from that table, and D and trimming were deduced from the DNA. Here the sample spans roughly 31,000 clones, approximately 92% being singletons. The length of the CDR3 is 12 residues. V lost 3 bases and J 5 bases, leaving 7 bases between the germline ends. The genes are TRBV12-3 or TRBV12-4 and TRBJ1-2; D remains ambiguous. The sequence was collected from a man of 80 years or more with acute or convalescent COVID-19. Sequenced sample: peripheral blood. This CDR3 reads CASSFGVYGYTF. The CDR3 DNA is TGTGCCAGCAGTTTCGGTGTTTATGGCTACACCTTC.